These 18 T cell receptor beta chains came from one sample sequenced in a study of shared clonotypes between healthy human individuals. The data were produced by immunoSEQ multiplex PCR, yet TCRdb's version contains in-frame clones alone and is incomplete. This table holds 80,000 to 100,000 clones, almost 70% found once. The sample consisted of memory CD8+ T cells sorted from blood. Subset indicated: CD45RO+ cells pooled with CCR7-negative TemRA cells. The receptor set was obtained from a young man in good health.

DNA of the CDR3: TGTGCCGGTCCGGGATTACAAGAGACCCAGTACTTC. Residues: CAGPGLQETQYF. This sequence joins TRBV28 and TRBJ2-5, with D possibly TRBD2 on 5 matching bases. V gave up 11 bases and J gave up 2 bases, with 12 bases separating them. The CDR3 totals 12 residues. Germline V gene lookup returns CDR1 MDHEN and CDR2 SYDVKM.

Many counts were recorded for this clone. The V gene is TRBV29-1, the J gene TRBJ1-1; D unresolved. The ends were cut back, 6 bases at V and 4 bases at J, with 9 bases in the middle. This CDR3 comprises 11 residues. Germline V CDR1 and CDR2: SQVTM, ANQGSEA. CDR3 region: CSVTPGTEAFF. CDR3 coding DNA: TGCAGCGTAACCCCGGGCACTGAAGCTTTCTTT.

Concerning this clone itself: The identical CDR3 is also encoded by other nucleotide sequences in the sample. The rearrangement joins TRBV7-2 to TRBJ2-7, with TRBD1 matching 7 bases. This CDR3 region has 12 residues. Germline values: CDR1 SGHTA, CDR2 FQGNSA. The J segment lost 4 bases and the V segment lost 6 bases, leaving 3 bases of the junction unmatched. This chain's CDR3 is CASSLQGYEQYF. The CDR3 nucleotides read TGTGCCAGCAGTTTACAGGGGTACGAGCAGTACTTC.

With respect to this clone: At one end, the junction sequence differs from germline, possibly due to a read error. The V call is TRBV5-4, the J call TRBJ1-5, with 7 bases matching TRBD1. The CDR3 totals 17 residues. CDR1 SGHNT and CDR2 YYREEE come from the germline V gene (reference sequence). CDR3 coding DNA: TGCGCCAGCAGCCAAGGTGAAGGGGGCGCAGGGTCTCAGCCCCAGCATTTT. Translated, it gives CASSQGEGGAGSQPQHF. The full variable domain, completed using reference TRBV5-4 and TRBJ1-5, is ETGVTQSPTHLIKTRGQQVTLRCSSQSGHNTVSWYQQALGQGPQFIFQYYREEENGRGNFPPRFSGLQFPNYSSELNVNALELDDSALYLCASSQGEGGAGSQPQHFGDGTRLSIL.

The rearrangement links TRBV7-9 to TRBJ2-1; 9 bases fit TRBD1. The V gene end was trimmed by 2 bases and the J gene end by 4 bases; junction bases not matched to a gene: 3. The CDR3 loop spans 15 amino acids. Germline loops: CDR1 SEHNR, CDR2 FQNEAQ (reference sequence). The CDR3 coding sequence is TGTGCCAGCAGCTTATTACAGGGGGCTTACAATGAGCAGTTCTTC. Amino acids: CASSLLQGAYNEQFF. Based on the CDR3 plus reference TRBV7-9 and TRBJ2-1, the full variable domain is DTGVSQNPRHKITKRGQNVTFRCDPISEHNRLYWYRQTLGQGPEFLTYFQNEAQLEKSRLLSDRFSAERPKGSFSTLEIQRTEQGDSAMYLCASSLLQGAYNEQFFGPGTRLTVL.

The chain is built from TRBV7-2 and TRBJ2-7; D is possibly TRBD1 or TRBD2 (5 bases each). V lost 2 bases and J 0 bases, leaving 11 bases between the germline ends. CDR3 size: 15 residues. Looked up from germline, CDR1 is SGHTA and CDR2 is FQGNSA. CDR3 region: CASSLMAGSSYEQYF. The CDR3 DNA is TGTGCCAGCAGCTTAATGGCAGGGAGCTCCTACGAGCAGTACTTC. The entire variable domain, with the rest obtained from reference TRBV7-2 and TRBJ2-7, is as follows: GAGVSQSPSNKVTEKGKDVELRCDPISGHTALYWYRQSLGQGLEFLIYFQGNSAPDKSGLPSDRFSAERTGGSVSTLTIQRTQQEDSAVYLCASSLMAGSSYEQYFGPGTRLTVT.

Points on this clone: The same CDR3 also results from other DNA sequences found in this sample. The V gene is TRBV29-1, the J gene TRBJ2-1; 10 bases map to TRBD2. V lost 1 base, J lost 9 bases, and 6 bases stayed unmatched. CDR1 and CDR2 (germline): SQVTM, ANQGSEA. This CDR3 has 14 amino acids. The CDR3 spells CSVEGLAGEGEQFF. The CDR3 DNA follows: TGCAGCGTTGAAGGACTAGCGGGTGAGGGTGAGCAGTTCTTC.

Only a few counts were recorded for this clone. This sequence joins TRBV14 and TRBJ1-2; a possible D gene is TRBD1 (5 bases). The length of the CDR3 is 14 residues. Germline V lookup: CDR1 SGHDN, CDR2 FVKESK. V was shortened by 1 base and J by 8 bases, with 14 bases between the two germline ends. CDR3 coding DNA: TGTGCCAGCAGCCAAGCGATCCTGGCAGGGGGCTACACCTTC. Amino acid sequence: CASSQAILAGGYTF. The variable domain in full, completed from reference TRBV14 and TRBJ1-2, reads EAGVTQFPSHSVIEKGQTVTLRCDPISGHDNLYWYRRVMGKEIKFLLHFVKESKQDESGMPNNRFLAERTGGTYSTLKVQPAELEDSGVYFCASSQAILAGGYTFGSGTRLTVV.

This clone is a singleton in its sample. Other DNA sequences in this specimen translate into the identical CDR3. The rearrangement links TRBV6-4 to TRBJ2-3, with 9 bases aligning to TRBD2. Germline V CDR1 and CDR2: MRHNA, SNTAGT. The CDR3 runs 16 residues. Trimming took 0 bases from V and 3 from J; bases not matched to a gene: 4. Written as DNA, the CDR3 is TGTGCCAGCAGTGACTCCGGCGGGAGGGCAACAGATACGCAGTATTTT. Its translation is CASSDSGGRATDTQYF.

J is TRBJ2-5 and V is TRBV7-9; D is uncertain. Trimming cost V 5 bases and J 4 bases, with 8 bases left between them. This CDR3 has 12 residues. CDR1 is SEHNR, CDR2 FQNEAQ, per germline (reference sequence). CDR3 residues: CASSLIAETQYF. CDR3 coding DNA: TGTGCCAGCAGCCTCATAGCAGAGACCCAGTACTTC. Based on the CDR3 plus reference TRBV7-9 and TRBJ2-5, the full variable domain is DTGVSQNPRHKITKRGQNVTFRCDPISEHNRLYWYRQTLGQGPEFLTYFQNEAQLEKSRLLSDRFSAERPKGSFSTLEIQRTEQGDSAMYLCASSLIAETQYFGPGTRLLVL.

This sequence joins TRBV5-4 and TRBJ2-3; D remains ambiguous. CDR3 length: 13 residues. Germline V lookup: CDR1 SGHNT, CDR2 YYREEE (reference sequence). V dropped 4 bases and J dropped 2 bases, with 8 bases sitting between them. The CDR3 reads CASSKENTDTQYF. CDR3 nucleotides: TGTGCCAGCAGCAAGGAGAACACAGATACGCAGTATTTT.

This clone was observed a few times. The V gene is TRBV7-9, the J gene TRBJ1-2, with 8 bases that match TRBD1. The CDR3 spans 18 residues. The V gene end was trimmed by 5 bases and the J gene end by 4 bases; junction bases not matched to a gene: 18. Germline assignment: CDR1 SEHNR and CDR2 FQNEAQ (reference sequence). The CDR3 DNA sequence: TGTGCCAGCAGCGATGGTCCCGGGACAGGATTCGGGCTCTATGGCTACACCTTC. Amino acids: CASSDGPGTGFGLYGYTF.

The chain joins TRBV28 to TRBJ1-2; TRBD1 is a possible D gene (6 bases). Deletions cut 1 base from V and 4 bases from J, with 13 bases between. Germline CDR1 and CDR2: MDHEN and SYDVKM. The CDR3 has 15 residues. Written as DNA, the CDR3 is TGTGCCAGCAGTTTATTGGGGGCCCCTCCCTATGGCTACACCTTC. This sequence encodes CASSLLGAPPYGYTF.

The J gene is TRBJ2-7, the V gene TRBV28, with TRBD2 identical over 11 bases. V was clipped by 5 bases and J by 3 bases; unmatched bases: 3. The germline V gene encodes CDR1 MDHEN and CDR2 SYDVKM. This CDR3 contains 14 residues. This CDR3 is CASSGTSGHYEQYF. DNA for the CDR3: TGTGCCAGCAGTGGGACTAGCGGACACTACGAGCAGTACTTC.

The V call is TRBV6-1, the J call TRBJ2-1; 9 bases are a match to TRBD1. V gave up 5 bases and J gave up 0 bases; unmatched junction bases: 11. The CDR3 length is 18 residues. Germline assignment: CDR1 MNHNS and CDR2 SASEGT. The CDR3 DNA is TGTGCCAGCAGTAAAGATACCGGGACAGGGAGCTCCTACAATGAGCAGTTCTTC. This translates into CASSKDTGTGSSYNEQFF.

The chain uses TRBV25-1 and TRBJ2-5, with D hard to call. The germline V and J ends were trimmed by 2 bases and 5 bases, with 15 bases remaining between them. CDR1 and CDR2 from the germline V gene are MGHDK and SYGVNS. The CDR3 has 15 residues. In nucleotides, the CDR3 is TGTGCCAGCAGTGAACCGGCCGGGTTGAGGGAGACCCAGTACTTC. It encodes CASSEPAGLRETQYF.

This clone was seen more than once but under ten times. This chain's CDR3 is CASSLADLAVTEAFF. The CDR3 DNA reads TGTGCCAGCAGCTTAGCAGACCTGGCGGTCACTGAAGCTTTCTTT. This chain links TRBV7-9 with TRBJ1-1; D is unclear. CDR1 and CDR2 (germline): SEHNR, FQNEAQ (reference sequence). Trimming shortened V by 0 bases and J by 4 bases, and 12 bases separated the two germline ends. CDR3 length equals 15 residues.

This clone was detected only a few times. The gene calls are TRBV7-6 and TRBJ2-3; TRBD2 is a possible D gene (5 bases). The V end lost 0 bases, the J end lost 0 bases, and 13 bases lay between the germline ends. Germline CDR1 and CDR2: SGHVS and FNYEAQ. The CDR3 spans 17 residues. The CDR3 here is CASSLAREGGSTDTQYF. The CDR3, as DNA: TGTGCCAGCAGCTTAGCGCGAGAGGGCGGGAGCACAGATACGCAGTATTTT.